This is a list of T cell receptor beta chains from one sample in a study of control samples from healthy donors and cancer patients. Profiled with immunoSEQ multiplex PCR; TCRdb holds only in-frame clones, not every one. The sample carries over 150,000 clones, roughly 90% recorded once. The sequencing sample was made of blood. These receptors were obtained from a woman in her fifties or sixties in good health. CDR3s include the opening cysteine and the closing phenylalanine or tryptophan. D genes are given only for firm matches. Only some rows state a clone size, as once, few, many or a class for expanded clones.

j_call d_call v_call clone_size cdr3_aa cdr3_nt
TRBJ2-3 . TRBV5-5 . CASSLFWSTDTQYF TGTGCCAGCAGCTTGTTCTGGAGCACAGATACGCAGTATTTT
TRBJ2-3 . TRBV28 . CASSKESIGTDTQYF TGTGCCAGCAGTAAGGAGAGTATTGGGACAGATACGCAGTATTTT
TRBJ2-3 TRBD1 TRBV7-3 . CASSIDRVTQYF TGTGCCAGCAGCATCGACAGGGTTACGCAGTATTTT
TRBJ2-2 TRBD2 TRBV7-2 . CASSRGLANTGELFF TGTGCCAGCAGCCGCGGACTAGCAAACACCGGGGAGCTGTTTTTT
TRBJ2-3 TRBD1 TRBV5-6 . CASSKRGQGLDTQYF TGTGCCAGCAGCAAAAGGGGACAGGGGTTAGATACGCAGTATTTT
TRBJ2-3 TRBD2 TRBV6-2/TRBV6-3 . CASSWTSGRARTDTQYF TGTGCCAGCAGTTGGACTAGCGGGAGGGCTCGCACAGATACGCAGTATTTT
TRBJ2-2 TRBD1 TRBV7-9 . CASSPRTGKSLGGELFF TGTGCCAGCAGCCCCCGGACAGGGAAATCATTAGGCGGGGAGCTGTTTTTT
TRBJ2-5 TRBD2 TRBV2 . CASSSSSGGAGQTQYF TGTGCCAGCAGTAGTTCTAGCGGGGGGGCCGGGCAGACCCAGTACTTC
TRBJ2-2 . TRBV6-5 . CASTPAGNTGELFF TGTGCCAGCACCCCTGCTGGAAACACCGGGGAGCTGTTTTTT
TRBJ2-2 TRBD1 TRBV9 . CASSVFQGAGTGELFF TGTGCCAGCAGCGTTTTCCAGGGGGCGGGTACCGGGGAGCTGTTTTTT
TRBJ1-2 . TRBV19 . CASSSGDWVYGYTF TGTGCCAGTAGTAGCGGGGACTGGGTCTATGGCTACACCTTC
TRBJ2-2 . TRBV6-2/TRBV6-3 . CASSFGTPDRGGELFF TGTGCCAGCAGTTTTGGGACTCCTGATCGGGGTGGGGAGCTGTTTTTT
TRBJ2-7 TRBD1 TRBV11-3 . CASSLARGSLEQYF TGTGCCAGCAGCTTAGCCAGGGGGTCGCTCGAGCAGTACTTC
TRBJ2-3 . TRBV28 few CASSSTVRTDTQYF TGTGCCAGCAGTTCCACGGTCCGAACAGATACGCAGTATTTT
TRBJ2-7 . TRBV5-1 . CASSLGVNEQYF TGCGCCAGCAGCTTGGGCGTCAACGAGCAGTACTTC
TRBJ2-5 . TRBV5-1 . CASSLEGRGETQYF TGCGCCAGCAGCTTGGAGGGCAGGGGAGAGACCCAGTACTTC
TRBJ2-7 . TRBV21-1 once CASSTNEQYF TGTGCCAGCAGCACCAACGAGCAGTACTTC
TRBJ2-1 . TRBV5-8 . CASSLSQGFYNEQFF TGTGCCAGCAGCTTGAGCCAGGGATTCTACAATGAGCAGTTCTTC
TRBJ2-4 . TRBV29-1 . CSVEESPGGIQYF TGCAGCGTTGAAGAATCTCCAGGGGGGATTCAGTACTTC
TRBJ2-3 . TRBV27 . CASSLGRASDTQYF TGTGCCAGCAGTTTAGGTCGGGCCTCAGATACGCAGTATTTT
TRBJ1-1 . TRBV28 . CASSFNRVAFF TGTGCCAGCAGTTTTAACAGGGTGGCTTTCTTT
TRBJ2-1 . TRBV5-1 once CASSPRLNYQYNEQFF TGCGCCAGCAGCCCCCGACTCAACTATCAATACAATGAGCAGTTCTTC
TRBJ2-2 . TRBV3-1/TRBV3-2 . CASSQGGELFF TGTGCCAGCAGCCAAGGCGGGGAGCTGTTTTTT
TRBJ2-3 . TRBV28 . CASSSPRFYTQYF TGTGCCAGCAGTTCCCCCCGGTTCTATACGCAGTATTTT
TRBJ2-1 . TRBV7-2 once CASSLGGQQFF TGTGCCAGCAGCCTTGGGGGTCAGCAGTTCTTC
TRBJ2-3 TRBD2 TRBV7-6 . CASSLGGSGGASYTQYF TGTGCCAGCAGCTTAGGGGGCAGCGGGGGGGCCTCATATACGCAGTATTTT
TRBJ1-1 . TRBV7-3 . CASSSLGGNTEAFF TGTGCCAGCAGCTCCCTAGGCGGGAACACTGAAGCTTTCTTT
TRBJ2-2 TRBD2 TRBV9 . CASSVGRGVSNTGELFF TGTGCCAGCAGCGTCGGGCGGGGGGTTTCAAACACCGGGGAGCTGTTTTTT
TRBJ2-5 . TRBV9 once CASSVEGRETQYF TGTGCCAGCAGCGTAGAGGGTCGGGAGACCCAGTACTTC
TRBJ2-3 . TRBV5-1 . CASSAFGGRPTSTDTQYF TGCGCCAGCAGCGCTTTCGGGGGACGACCAACTAGCACAGATACGCAGTATTTT
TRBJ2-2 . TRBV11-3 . CASSSLGTGELFF TGTGCCAGCAGCTCCCTAGGGACGGGGGAGCTGTTTTTT
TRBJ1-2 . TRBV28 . CASSFRSTDGYTF TGTGCCAGCAGTTTCAGATCCACCGATGGCTACACCTTC
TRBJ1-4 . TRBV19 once CASSPRTLEKLFF TGTGCCAGTAGTCCAAGGACCCTCGAAAAACTGTTTTTT
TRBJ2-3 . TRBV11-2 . CASSLDPSVDTQYF TGTGCCAGCAGCTTAGATCCGAGCGTAGATACGCAGTATTTT
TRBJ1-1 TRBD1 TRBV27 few CASSLGTGNTEAFF TGTGCCAGCAGTCTCGGGACAGGGAACACTGAAGCTTTCTTT
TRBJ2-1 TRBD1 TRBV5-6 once CASSPGQAYNEQFF TGTGCCAGCAGCCCAGGACAGGCCTACAATGAGCAGTTCTTC
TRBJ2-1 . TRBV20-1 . CSARDMSKGFF TGCAGTGCTAGAGATATGAGCAAGGGGTTCTTC
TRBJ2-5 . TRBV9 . CASSAPEETQYF TGTGCCAGCAGTGCACCGGAAGAGACCCAGTACTTC
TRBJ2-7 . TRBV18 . CASSPLPGYTGEQYF TGTGCCAGCTCACCACTCCCAGGGTATACGGGGGAGCAGTACTTC
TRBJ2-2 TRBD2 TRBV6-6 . CASSRSGTKANTGELFF TGTGCCAGCAGTCGTTCCGGGACTAAAGCGAACACCGGGGAGCTGTTTTTT
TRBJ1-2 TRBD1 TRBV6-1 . CASSEELWDRTYGYTF TGTGCCAGCAGTGAAGAACTTTGGGACAGGACTTATGGCTACACCTTC
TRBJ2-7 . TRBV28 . CASSWGGYEQYF TGTGCCAGCAGCTGGGGAGGTTACGAGCAGTACTTC
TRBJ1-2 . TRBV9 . CASSVGVGPNYGYTF TGTGCCAGCAGCGTAGGGGTAGGGCCTAACTATGGCTACACCTTC
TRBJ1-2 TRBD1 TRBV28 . CASSLGGQGTQGYTF TGTGCCAGCAGTTTAGGAGGACAGGGTACACAGGGCTACACCTTC
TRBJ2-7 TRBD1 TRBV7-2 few CASSGGQGAYEQYF TGTGCCAGCAGCGGGGGACAGGGGGCCTACGAGCAGTACTTC
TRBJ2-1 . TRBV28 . CASNVKQGLLLF TGTGCCAGCAATGTAAAACAGGGACTTTTACTCTTC